Following are 2 T cell receptor beta chains from one sample sequenced in a study of blood T cell repertoires in COVID-19. Assay: immunoSEQ multiplex PCR; the TCRdb copy retains only in-frame clones and omits some. The sample lists about 100,000 clones; 88% were seen once. The sequenced material came from peripheral blood. These receptor sequences come from a human donor in a cohort sampled during active COVID-19.

The chain is built from TRBV18 and TRBJ2-2; 7 positions agree with TRBD2. The CDR3 length is 18 residues. Germline trimming cut 2 bases from V and 0 bases from J; bases unmatched to any gene: 9. From germline, CDR1 is KGHSH and CDR2 LQKENI. The CDR3 sequence is CASSPSPISGTNTGELFF. The DNA for the CDR3 is TGTGCCAGCTCACCATCCCCTATAAGCGGGACGAACACCGGGGAGCTGTTTTTT.

With regard to this clone: At one end the junction does not follow the germline gene, possibly because of a read error. This chain connects TRBV28 to TRBJ2-7, with D possibly TRBD1 on 6 matching bases. This CDR3 is 14 amino acids long. Germline loops: CDR1 MDHEN, CDR2 SYDVKM. The CDR3 nucleotides read TGTGCCAGCAATTTACAGGGTATATCTTACGAGCAGTACTTC. It codes for CASNLQGISYEQYF.